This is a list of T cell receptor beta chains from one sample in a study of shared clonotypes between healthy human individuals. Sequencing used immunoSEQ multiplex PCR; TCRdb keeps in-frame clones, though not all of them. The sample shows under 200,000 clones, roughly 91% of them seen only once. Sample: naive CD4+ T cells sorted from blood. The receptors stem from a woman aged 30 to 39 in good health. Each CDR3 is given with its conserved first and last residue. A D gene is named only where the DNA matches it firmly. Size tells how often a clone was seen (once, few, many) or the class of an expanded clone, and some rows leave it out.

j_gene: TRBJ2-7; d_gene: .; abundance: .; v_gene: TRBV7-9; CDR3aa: CASGSYEQYF; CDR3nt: TGTGCCAGCGGGAGTTACGAGCAGTACTTC
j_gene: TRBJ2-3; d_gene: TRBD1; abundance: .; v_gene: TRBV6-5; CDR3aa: CASSFRGSTFTQYF; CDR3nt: TGTGCCAGCAGTTTCAGGGGGTCTACCTTTACGCAGTATTTT
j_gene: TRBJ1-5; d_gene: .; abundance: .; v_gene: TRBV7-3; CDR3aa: CASSLTWNQPQHF; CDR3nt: TGTGCCAGCAGCTTAACGTGGAACCAGCCCCAGCATTTT
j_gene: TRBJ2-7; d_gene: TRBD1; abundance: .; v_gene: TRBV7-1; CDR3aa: CASSLARTGHYEQYF; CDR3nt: TGTGCCAGCAGCTTAGCGAGGACAGGGCACTACGAGCAGTACTTC
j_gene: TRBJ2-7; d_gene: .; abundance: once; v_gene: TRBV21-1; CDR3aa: CASSKGTSPFEQYF; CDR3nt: TGTGCCAGCAGCAAAGGGACGTCCCCCTTCGAGCAGTACTTC
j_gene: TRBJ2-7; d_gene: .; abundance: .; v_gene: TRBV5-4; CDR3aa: CASSYQEVSEQYF; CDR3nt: TGTGCCAGCAGCTACCAAGAGGTTTCCGAGCAGTACTTC
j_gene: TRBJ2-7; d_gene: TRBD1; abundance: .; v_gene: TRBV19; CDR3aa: CASSIGAQGVYEQYF; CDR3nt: TGTGCCAGTAGTATAGGGGCACAGGGGGTCTACGAGCAGTACTTC
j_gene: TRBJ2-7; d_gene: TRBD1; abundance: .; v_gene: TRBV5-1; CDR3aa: CASSPGQGVAYEQYF; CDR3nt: TGCGCCAGCAGCCCGGGACAGGGGGTAGCCTACGAGCAGTACTTC
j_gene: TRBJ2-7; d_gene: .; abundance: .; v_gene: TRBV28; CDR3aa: CASSPGFEGPREQYF; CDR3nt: TGTGCCAGCAGTCCCGGGTTCGAAGGGCCAAGGGAGCAGTACTTC
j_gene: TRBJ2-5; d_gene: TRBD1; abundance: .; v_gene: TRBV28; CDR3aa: CASSSIQGAIETQYF; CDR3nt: TGTGCCAGCAGTTCAATACAGGGGGCGATTGAGACCCAGTACTTC
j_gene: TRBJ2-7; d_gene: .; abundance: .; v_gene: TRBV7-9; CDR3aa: CASSLGWGSPSEQYF; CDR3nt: TGTGCCAGCAGCTTAGGGTGGGGGAGCCCCAGCGAGCAGTACTTC
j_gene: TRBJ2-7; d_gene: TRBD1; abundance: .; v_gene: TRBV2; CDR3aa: CASKGQAYEQYF; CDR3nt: TGTGCCAGCAAAGGACAGGCCTACGAGCAGTACTTC
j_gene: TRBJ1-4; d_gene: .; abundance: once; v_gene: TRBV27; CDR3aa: CASSFTPMGPQLF; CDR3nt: TGTGCCAGCAGTTTTACCCCGATGGGGCCCCAACTATTT
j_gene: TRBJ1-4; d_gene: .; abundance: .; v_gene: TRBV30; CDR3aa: CAWSVGKDPTNEKLFF; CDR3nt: TGTGCCTGGAGTGTAGGCAAGGACCCAACTAATGAAAAACTGTTTTTT
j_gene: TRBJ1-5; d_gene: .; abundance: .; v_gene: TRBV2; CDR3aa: CASSAQGWNQPQHF; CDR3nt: TGTGCCAGCAGTGCGCAGGGGTGGAATCAGCCCCAGCATTTT
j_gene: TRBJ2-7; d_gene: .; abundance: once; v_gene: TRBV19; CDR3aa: CASSQGVEQYF; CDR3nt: TGTGCCAGTTCACAGGGTGTCGAGCAGTACTTC
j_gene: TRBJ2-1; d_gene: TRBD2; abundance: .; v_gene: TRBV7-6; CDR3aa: CASSLVAGAGNEQFF; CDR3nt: TGTGCCAGCAGCTTAGTAGCGGGAGCAGGGAATGAGCAGTTCTTC
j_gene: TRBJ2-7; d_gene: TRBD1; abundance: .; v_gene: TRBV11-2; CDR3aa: CASRPSGQNLGQYF; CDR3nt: TGTGCCAGCAGACCCTCGGGACAGAACCTTGGGCAGTACTTC
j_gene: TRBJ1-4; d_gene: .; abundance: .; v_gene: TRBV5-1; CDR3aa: CASSLGGAVEKLFF; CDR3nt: TGCGCCAGCAGCTTAGGAGGGGCGGTTGAAAAACTGTTTTTT
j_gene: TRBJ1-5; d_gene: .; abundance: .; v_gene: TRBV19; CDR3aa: CASSILQGNQPQHF; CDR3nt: TGTGCCAGTAGTATTTTGCAGGGCAATCAGCCCCAGCATTTT
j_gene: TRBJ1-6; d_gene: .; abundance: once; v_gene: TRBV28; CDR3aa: CASRRQSSYNSPLHF; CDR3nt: TGTGCCAGCAGGCGACAGAGCTCCTATAATTCACCCCTCCACTTT
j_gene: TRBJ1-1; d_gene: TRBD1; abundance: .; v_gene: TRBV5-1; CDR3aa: CASSLGGGWTEAFF; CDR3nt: TGCGCCAGCAGCTTGGGAGGGGGCTGGACTGAAGCTTTCTTT
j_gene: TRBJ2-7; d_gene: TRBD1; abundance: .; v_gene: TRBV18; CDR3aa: CASSPSGTGGEQYF; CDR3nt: TGTGCCAGCTCACCATCCGGGACAGGGGGGGAGCAGTACTTC
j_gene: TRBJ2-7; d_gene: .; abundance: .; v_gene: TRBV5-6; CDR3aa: CASSWGQAYEQYF; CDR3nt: TGTGCCAGCAGCTGGGGGCAGGCTTACGAGCAGTACTTC
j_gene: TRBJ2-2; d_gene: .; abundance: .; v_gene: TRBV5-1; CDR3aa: CASRSYLAGELFF; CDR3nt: TGCGCCAGCAGATCCTACCTAGCCGGGGAGCTGTTTTTT
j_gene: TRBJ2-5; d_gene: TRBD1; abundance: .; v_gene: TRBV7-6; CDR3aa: CASSFDRGETQYF; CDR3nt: TGTGCCAGCAGCTTTGACAGGGGAGAGACCCAGTACTTC
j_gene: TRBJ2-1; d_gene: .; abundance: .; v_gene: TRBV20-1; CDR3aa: CSAELNNEQFF; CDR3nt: TGCAGTGCTGAACTGAACAATGAGCAGTTCTTC
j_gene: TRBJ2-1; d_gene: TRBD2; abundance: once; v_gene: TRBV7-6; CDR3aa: CASSLAGSGRDYNEQFF; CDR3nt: TGTGCCAGCAGCTTAGCGGGGAGCGGGAGGGATTACAATGAGCAGTTCTTC
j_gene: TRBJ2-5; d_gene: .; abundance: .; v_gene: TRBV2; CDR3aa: CASNPTELQETQYF; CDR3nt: TGTGCCAGCAACCCTACAGAACTTCAAGAGACCCAGTACTTC
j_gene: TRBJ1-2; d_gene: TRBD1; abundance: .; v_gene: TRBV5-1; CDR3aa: CASSLPERTGDGYTF; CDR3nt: TGCGCCAGCAGCTTGCCAGAGCGGACAGGGGACGGCTACACCTTC
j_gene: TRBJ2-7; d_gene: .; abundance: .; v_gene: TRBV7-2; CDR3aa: CASSFVHEQYF; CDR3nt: TGTGCCAGCAGCTTCGTCCACGAGCAGTACTTC
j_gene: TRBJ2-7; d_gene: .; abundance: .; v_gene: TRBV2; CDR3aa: CASTLRAHEQYF; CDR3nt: TGTGCCAGCACCCTCCGAGCGCACGAGCAGTACTTC
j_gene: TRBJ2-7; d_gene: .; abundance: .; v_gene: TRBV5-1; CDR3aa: CASSLLTGTSSYEQYF; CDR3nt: TGCGCCAGCAGTCTCCTGACGGGCACAAGCTCCTACGAGCAGTACTTC
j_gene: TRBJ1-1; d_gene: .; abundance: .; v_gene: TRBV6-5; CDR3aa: CASSRADMAEAFF; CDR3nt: TGTGCCAGCAGCAGGGCCGATATGGCTGAAGCTTTCTTT
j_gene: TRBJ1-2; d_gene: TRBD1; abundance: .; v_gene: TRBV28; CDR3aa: CASSSSGTGGYGYTF; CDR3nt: TGTGCCAGCAGTTCCTCCGGGACAGGGGGCTATGGCTACACCTTC
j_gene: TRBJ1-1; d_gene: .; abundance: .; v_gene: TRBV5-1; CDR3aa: CASSRVGNTEAFF; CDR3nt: TGCGCCAGCAGCCGCGTAGGTAACACTGAAGCTTTCTTT
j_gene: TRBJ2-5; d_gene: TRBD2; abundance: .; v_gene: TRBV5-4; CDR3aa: CASSLLTSGTQETQYF; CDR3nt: TGTGCCAGCAGCTTGTTGACTAGCGGAACCCAAGAGACCCAGTACTTC
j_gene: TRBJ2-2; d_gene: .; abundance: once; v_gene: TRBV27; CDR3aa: CASSSHIGGELFF; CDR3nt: TGTGCCAGCAGTTCCCATATTGGCGGGGAGCTGTTTTTT
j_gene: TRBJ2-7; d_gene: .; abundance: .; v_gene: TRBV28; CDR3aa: CASRNTGTSLSYEQYF; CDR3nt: TGTGCCAGCAGAAACACCGGGACAAGCCTCTCCTACGAGCAGTACTTC
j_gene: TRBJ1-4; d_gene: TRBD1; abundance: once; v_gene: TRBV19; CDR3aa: CASSMGQGAEKLFF; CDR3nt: TGTGCCAGTAGTATGGGACAGGGGGCTGAAAAACTGTTTTTT
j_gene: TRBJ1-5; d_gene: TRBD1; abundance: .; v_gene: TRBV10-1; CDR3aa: CASRDRENQPQHF; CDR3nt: TGCGCCAGCAGGGACAGGGAAAATCAGCCCCAGCATTTT
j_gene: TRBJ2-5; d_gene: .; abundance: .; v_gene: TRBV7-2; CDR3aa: CASSLATGTETQYF; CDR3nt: TGTGCCAGCAGCTTAGCCACGGGAACAGAGACCCAGTACTTC
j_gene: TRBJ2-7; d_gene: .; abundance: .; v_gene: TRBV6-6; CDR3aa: CASSRGTPDYEQYF; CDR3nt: TGTGCCAGCAGCCGTGGGACACCCGACTACGAGCAGTACTTC
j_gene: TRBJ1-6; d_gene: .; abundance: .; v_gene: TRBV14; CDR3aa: CASSQGQGQNSPLHF; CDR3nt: TGTGCCAGCAGCCAAGGGCAGGGTCAGAATTCACCCCTCCACTTT
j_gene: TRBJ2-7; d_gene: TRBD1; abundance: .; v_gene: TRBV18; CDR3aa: CASSPQGQGYEQYF; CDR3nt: TGTGCCAGCTCACCACAGGGACAGGGCTACGAGCAGTACTTC
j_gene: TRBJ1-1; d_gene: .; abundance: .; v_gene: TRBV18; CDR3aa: CASSPGEVVYTEAFF; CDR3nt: TGTGCCAGCTCACCAGGGGAGGTGGTGTACACTGAAGCTTTCTTT
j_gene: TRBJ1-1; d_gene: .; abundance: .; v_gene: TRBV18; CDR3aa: CASRAARNTEAFF; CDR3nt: TGTGCCAGTCGGGCCGCCCGGAACACTGAAGCTTTCTTT
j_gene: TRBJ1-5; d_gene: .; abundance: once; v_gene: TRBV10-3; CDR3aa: CAIRYQNQPQHF; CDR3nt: TGTGCCATCAGGTACCAGAATCAGCCCCAGCATTTT
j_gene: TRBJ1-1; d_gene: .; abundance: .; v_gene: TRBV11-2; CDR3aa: CASSSGALVTEAFF; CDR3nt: TGTGCCAGCAGTTCCGGGGCTTTAGTCACTGAAGCTTTCTTT
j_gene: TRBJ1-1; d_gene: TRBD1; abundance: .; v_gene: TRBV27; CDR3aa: CASRAETGAEAFF; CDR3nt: TGTGCCAGCAGGGCCGAAACAGGGGCTGAAGCTTTCTTT
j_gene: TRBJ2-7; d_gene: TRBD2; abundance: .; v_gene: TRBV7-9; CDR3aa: CASSLRTSGTVTYEQYF; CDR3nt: TGTGCCAGCAGCTTAAGGACTAGCGGGACTGTGACCTACGAGCAGTACTTC